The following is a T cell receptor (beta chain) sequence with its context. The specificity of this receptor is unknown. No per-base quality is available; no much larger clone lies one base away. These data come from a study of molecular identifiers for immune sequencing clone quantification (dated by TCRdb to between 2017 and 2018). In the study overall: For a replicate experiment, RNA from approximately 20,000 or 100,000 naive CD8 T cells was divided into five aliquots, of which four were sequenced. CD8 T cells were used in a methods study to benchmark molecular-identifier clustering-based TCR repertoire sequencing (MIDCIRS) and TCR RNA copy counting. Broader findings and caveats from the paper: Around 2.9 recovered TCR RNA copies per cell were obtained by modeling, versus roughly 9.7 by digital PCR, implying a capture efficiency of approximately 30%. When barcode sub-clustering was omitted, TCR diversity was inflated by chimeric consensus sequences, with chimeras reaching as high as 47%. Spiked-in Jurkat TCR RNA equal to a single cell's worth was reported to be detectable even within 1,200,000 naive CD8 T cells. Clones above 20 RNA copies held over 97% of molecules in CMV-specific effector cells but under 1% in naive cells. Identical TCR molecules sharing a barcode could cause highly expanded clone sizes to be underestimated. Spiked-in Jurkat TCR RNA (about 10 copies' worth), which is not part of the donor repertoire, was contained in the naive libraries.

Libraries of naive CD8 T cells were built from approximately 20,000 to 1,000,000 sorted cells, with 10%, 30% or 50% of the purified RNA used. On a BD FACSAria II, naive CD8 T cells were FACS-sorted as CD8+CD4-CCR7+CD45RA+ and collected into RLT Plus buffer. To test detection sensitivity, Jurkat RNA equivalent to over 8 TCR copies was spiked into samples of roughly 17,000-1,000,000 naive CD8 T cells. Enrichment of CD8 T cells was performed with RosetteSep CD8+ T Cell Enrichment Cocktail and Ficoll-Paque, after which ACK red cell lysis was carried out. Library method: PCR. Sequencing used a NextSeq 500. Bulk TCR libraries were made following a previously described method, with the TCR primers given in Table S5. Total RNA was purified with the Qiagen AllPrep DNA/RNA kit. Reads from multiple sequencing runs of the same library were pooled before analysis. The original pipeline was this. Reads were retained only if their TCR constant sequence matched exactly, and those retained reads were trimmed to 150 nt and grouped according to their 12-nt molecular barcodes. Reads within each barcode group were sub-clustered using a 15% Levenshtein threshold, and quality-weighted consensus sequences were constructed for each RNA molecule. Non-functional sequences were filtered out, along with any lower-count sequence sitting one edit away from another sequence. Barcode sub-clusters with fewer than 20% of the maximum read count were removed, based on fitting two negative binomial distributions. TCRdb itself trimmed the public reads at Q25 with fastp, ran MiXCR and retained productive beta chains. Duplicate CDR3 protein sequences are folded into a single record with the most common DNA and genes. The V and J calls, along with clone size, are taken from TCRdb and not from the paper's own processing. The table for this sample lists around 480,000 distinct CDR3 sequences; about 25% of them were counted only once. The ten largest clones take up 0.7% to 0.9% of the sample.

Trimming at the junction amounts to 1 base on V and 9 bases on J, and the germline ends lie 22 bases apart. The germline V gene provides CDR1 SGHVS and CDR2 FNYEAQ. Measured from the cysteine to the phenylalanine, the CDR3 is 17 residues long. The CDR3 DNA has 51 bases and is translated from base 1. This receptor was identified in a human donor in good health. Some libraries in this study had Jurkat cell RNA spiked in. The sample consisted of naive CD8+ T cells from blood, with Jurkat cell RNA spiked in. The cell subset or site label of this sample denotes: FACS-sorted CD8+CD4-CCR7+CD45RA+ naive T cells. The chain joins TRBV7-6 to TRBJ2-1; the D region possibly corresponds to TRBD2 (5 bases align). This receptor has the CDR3 CASSLGSWRFSEGEQFF. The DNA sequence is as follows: TGTGCCAGCAGCTTAGGAAGTTGGAGATTCTCTGAGGGTGAGCAGTTCTTC.